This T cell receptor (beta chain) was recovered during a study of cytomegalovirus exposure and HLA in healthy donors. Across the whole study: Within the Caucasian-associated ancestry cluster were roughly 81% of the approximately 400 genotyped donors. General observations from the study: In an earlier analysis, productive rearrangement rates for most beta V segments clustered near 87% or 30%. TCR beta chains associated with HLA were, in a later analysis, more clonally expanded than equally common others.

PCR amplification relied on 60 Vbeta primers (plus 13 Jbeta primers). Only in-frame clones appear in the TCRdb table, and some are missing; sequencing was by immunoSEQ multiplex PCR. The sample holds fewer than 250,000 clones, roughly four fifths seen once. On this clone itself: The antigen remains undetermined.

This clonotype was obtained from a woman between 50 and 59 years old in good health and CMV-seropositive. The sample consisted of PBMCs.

This CDR3 reads CASSEWGDRFPPNYGYTF. CDR3 nucleotide sequence: TGTGCCAGCAGTGAGTGGGGGGACAGGTTCCCCCCTAACTATGGCTACACCTTC. This rearrangement joins TRBV6-1 to TRBJ1-2, with TRBD1 matching over 8 bases. V shed 3 bases, J shed 0 bases, and the junction held 12 bases outside the gene matches. The CDR3 is 18 amino acids. Germline CDR1 MNHNS, CDR2 SASEGT.